This entry features one T cell receptor beta chain sequence. Its antigen is unknown. Between the trimmed V and J ends, which lost 7 bases and 1 base, there was a span of 6 bases. Germline values: CDR1 SGHTS, CDR2 YDEGEE. The CDR3 contains 12 residues. The data were taken from a study of shared clonotypes between healthy human individuals. Study-level findings and limits: Generation of non-shared clonotypes was less probable than generation of clonotypes shared by all four donors.

An assay was performed, and its level was deep. Assay used: immunoSEQ multiplex PCR; TCRdb lists only in-frame clones, some missing. The sample lists 1,400,000 or so clones, about 98.5% seen once, with 0.36% in the top ten. Investigators divided CD4+ cells into CD45RA+ naive and CD45RA-negative memory subsets. The sample was naive CD4+ T cells sorted from blood. Subset meaning: CD45RA+ positively selected. This TCR was recovered from a man aged 25 to 45 in good health. The rearrangement joins TRBV5-8 to TRBJ1-5, with D unclear. This CDR3 is CASPPSNQPQHF. In DNA form, the CDR3 reads TGTGCCAGCCCGCCAAGCAATCAGCCCCAGCATTTT.